This T cell receptor beta chain came from a study of T cells in localized non-small cell lung cancer. The repertoire was sequenced with immunoSEQ multiplex PCR; TCRdb's copy has only in-frame clones and lacks some. This sample yields over 50,000 clones, of which about nine tenths are seen a single time; just under 2% belongs to the top ten. The germline V and J ends were trimmed by 4 bases and 7 bases, with 14 bases remaining between them. Germline V gene data show CDR1 as LNHDA and CDR2 as SQIVND (reference sequence). The CDR3 runs to 13 residues. Study results and caveats: Uninvolved neighboring lung showed the greatest T cell clonality, exceeding tumor. Turning up in adjacent lung were a median around 60 of the top 100 tumor clones. There was an association of higher blood T cell density with longer overall survival.

A remark on this clone: What it binds is unknown.

This TCR came from a woman aged 35 to 70 with stage I lung adenocarcinoma. The sequenced sample was peripheral blood, obtained before any cancer treatment. The rearrangement links TRBV19 to TRBJ2-7; no clear D. The CDR3 is CASSSGYRMEQYF. In DNA, the CDR3 is TGTGCCAGTAGTAGTGGATACCGGATGGAGCAGTACTTC.